This T cell receptor beta chain was identified in a study of OX40 agonist ivuxolimab in advanced cancers. Turning to the study itself: Patients enrolled in dose escalation were diagnosed with hepatocellular carcinoma, melanoma, renal cell or head and neck cancer. Past anti-PD-1, anti-PD-L1 or anti-CTLA-4 therapy was accepted, and 40% had received some.

Notes on the study in general: Averaging showed that CD8+ T cells had more expanded clones than CD4+ did.

Baseline was the first blood sampling point, followed by cycle 4 day 1 and cycle 7 day 1. Method: immunoSEQ multiplex PCR; TCRdb's copy keeps in-frame clones and lacks some. The sample lists 89,000 or so clones, 88% seen once, with about 0.78% in the top ten. Germline V gene lookup returns CDR1 MNHNY and CDR2 SVGAGI (reference sequence). There are 16 residues in the CDR3. V lost 3 bases, J lost 3 bases, and 11 bases stayed unmatched. Details on this clone: Its antigen is undetermined.

Sample: CD4+ or CD8+ T cells sorted from blood, taken in a trial of the OX40 agonist ivuxolimab. The V call is TRBV6-6, the J call TRBJ2-7, with 7 bases lining up with TRBD2. The TCR was taken from an adult with an advanced solid tumor such as melanoma, head and neck, liver or kidney cancer. The CDR3 here is CASSYPLRRENYEQYF. The CDR3 DNA is TGTGCCAGCAGTTATCCGTTGAGGCGGGAGAACTACGAGCAGTACTTC.